Sequencing of this T cell receptor (beta chain) was carried out in a study of blood T cells in healthy people across ages. The CDR3 length is 13 residues. Germline CDR1 is SQVTM and CDR2 is ANQGSEA. Remarks on this clonotype: Its specificity is unknown.

Regarding the study as a whole: Those diversity estimates obtained from one million T cells were thought to be underestimates. Any changes in expanded clonotypes were possibly confounded, as donor CMV status remained unknown.

Researchers collected ten milliliters of peripheral blood from every single donor. The use of a sample-barcoded 5' primer and a J-beta primer mix characterized a second PCR of roughly 7 to 11 cycles. Every sample gave at least 2.5 million paired-end reads containing CDR3. TCRdb ran MiXCR on the 5' RACE reads and lists one entry per CDR3 protein. This sample yields about 620,000 distinct CDR3 sequences, of which over 40% are seen a single time; approximately 15% belongs to the top ten. The sequenced sample was blood. This sequence was found in a woman aged 80 or older in good health. The V call is TRBV29-1, the J call TRBJ2-7; D might be TRBD1 (5 bases). The last part of the DNA fits TRBJ2-4 better; the J call may be wrong. CDR3 DNA: TGCAGCGTGGCCCAGGGTTACAAAAACATTCAGTACTTC. This codes for CSVAQGYKNIQYF.